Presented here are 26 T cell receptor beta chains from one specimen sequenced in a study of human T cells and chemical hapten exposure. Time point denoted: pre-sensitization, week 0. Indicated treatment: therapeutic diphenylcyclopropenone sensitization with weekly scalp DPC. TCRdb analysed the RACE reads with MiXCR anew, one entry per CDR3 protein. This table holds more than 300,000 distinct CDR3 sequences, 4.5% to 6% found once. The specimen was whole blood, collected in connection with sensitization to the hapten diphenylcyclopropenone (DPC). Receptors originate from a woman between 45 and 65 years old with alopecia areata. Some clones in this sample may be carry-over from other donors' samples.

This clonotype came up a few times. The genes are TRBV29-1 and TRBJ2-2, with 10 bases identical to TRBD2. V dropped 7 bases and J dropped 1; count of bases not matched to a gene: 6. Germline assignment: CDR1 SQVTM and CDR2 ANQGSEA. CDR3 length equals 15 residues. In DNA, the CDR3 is TGCAGCGCGCTAGCGGGAGACGGGAACACCGGGGAGCTGTTTTTT. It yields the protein CSALAGDGNTGELFF.

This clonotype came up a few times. The CDR3 region is CASSELYGQHTEAFF. The CDR3 region has the DNA TGTGCCAGCAGTGAACTATACGGGCAGCACACTGAAGCTTTCTTT. The gene calls are TRBV2 and TRBJ1-1; D ambiguous. Trimming cost V 2 bases and J 3 bases, with 13 bases left between them. The CDR3 sequence is 15 residues long. CDR1 and CDR2 from the germline V gene are SNHLY and FYNNEI.

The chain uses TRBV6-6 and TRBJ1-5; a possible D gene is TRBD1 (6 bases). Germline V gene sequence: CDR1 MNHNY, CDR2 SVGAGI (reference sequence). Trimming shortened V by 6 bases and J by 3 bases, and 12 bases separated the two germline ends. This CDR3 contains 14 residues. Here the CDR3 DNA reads TGTGCCAGCAGGCGCGGACAGATCAATCAGCCCCAGCATTTT. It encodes CASRRGQINQPQHF.

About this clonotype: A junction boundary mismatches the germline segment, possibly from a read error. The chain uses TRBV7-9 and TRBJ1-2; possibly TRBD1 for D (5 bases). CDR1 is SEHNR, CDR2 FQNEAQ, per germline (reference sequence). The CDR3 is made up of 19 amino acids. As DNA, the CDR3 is TGTGCCTGCAGCCACCGGGTTTTTGGGGGGTCAGGAGCTAACTATGGCTACACCTTC. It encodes CACSHRVFGGSGANYGYTF.

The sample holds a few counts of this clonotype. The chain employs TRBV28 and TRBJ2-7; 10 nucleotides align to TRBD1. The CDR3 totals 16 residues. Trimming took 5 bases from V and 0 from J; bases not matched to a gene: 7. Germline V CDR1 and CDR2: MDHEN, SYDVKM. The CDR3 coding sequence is TGTGCCAGCAGTCCGTCGACAGGGGGCTTCTCCTACGAGCAGTACTTC. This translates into CASSPSTGGFSYEQYF.

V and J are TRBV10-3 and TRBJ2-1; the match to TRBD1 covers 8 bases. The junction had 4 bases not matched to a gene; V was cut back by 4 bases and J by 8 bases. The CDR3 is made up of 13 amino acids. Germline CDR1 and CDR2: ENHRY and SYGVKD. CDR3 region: CAISVGQGDEQFF. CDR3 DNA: TGTGCCATCAGTGTAGGACAGGGAGATGAGCAGTTCTTC.

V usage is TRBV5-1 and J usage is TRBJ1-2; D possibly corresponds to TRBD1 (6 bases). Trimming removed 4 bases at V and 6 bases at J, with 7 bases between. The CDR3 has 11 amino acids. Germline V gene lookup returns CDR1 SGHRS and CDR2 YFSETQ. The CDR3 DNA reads TGCGCCAGCAGCCGGGACAATGGCTACACCTTC. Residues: CASSRDNGYTF.

The chain's CDR3 is CATHGGPGANVLTF. DNA for the CDR3: TGTGCCACCCATGGGGGGCCTGGGGCCAACGTCCTGACTTTC. The gene calls are TRBV6-6 and TRBJ2-6, with D possibly being TRBD1 or TRBD2 (6 bases each). Between the trimmed V and J ends, which lost 10 bases and 2 bases, there was a span of 12 bases. Germline V gives CDR1 MNHNY, CDR2 SVGAGI (reference sequence). There are 14 residues in the CDR3.

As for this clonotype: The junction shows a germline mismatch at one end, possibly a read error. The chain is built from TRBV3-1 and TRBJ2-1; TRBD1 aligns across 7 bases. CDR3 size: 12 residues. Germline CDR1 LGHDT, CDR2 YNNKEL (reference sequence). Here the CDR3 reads CASSQRGQDRIF. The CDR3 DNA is TGTGCCAGCAGCCAACGCGGACAGGACAGAATCTTC.

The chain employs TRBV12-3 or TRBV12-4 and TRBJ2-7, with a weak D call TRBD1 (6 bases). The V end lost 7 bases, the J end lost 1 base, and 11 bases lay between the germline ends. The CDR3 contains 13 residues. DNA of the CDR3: TGTGCCAGCAAGCTGGACAGATCCTACGAGCAGTACTTC. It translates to CASKLDRSYEQYF.

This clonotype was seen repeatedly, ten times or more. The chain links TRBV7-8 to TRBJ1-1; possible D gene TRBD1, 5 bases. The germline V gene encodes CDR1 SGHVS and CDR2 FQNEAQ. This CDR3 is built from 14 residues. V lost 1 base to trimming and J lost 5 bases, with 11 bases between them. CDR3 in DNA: TGTGCCAGCAGCTTAGTTACAGGCCGGACTGAAGCTTTCTTT. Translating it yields CASSLVTGRTEAFF.

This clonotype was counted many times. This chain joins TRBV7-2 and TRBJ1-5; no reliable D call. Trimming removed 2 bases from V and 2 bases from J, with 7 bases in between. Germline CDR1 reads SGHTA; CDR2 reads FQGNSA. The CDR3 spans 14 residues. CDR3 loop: CASSLRRGNQPQHF. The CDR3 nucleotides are TGTGCCAGCAGCTTACGCCGGGGCAATCAGCCCCAGCATTTT. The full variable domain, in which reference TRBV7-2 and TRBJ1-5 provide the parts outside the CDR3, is GAGVSQSPSNKVTEKGKDVELRCDPISGHTALYWYRQSLGQGLEFLIYFQGNSAPDKSGLPSDRFSAERTGGSVSTLTIQRTQQEDSAVYLCASSLRRGNQPQHFGDGTRLSIL.

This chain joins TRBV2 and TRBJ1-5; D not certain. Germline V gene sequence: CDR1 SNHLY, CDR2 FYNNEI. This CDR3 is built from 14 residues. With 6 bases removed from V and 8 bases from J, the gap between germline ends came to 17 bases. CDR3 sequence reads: CASSTDGNVKPQHF. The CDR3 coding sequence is TGTGCCAGCAGCACGGACGGGAATGTTAAGCCCCAGCATTTT.

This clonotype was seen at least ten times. The CDR3 sequence is CASSEWIGGGNQPQHF. CDR3 in DNA: TGTGCCAGCAGCGAGTGGATTGGGGGAGGCAATCAGCCCCAGCATTTT. This sequence joins TRBV5-6 and TRBJ1-5; maybe TRBD1 (5 bases). Germline CDR1 and CDR2: SGHDT and YYEEEE. The CDR3 sequence is 16 residues long. Trimming left V 4 bases short and J 2 bases short, with 16 bases between.

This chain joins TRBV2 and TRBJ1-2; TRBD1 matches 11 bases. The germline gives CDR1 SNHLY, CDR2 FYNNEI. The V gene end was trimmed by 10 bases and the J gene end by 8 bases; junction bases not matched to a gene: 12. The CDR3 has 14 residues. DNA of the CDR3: TGTGCCACCAACGGGGGACAGGGGGATGGAGGCTACACCTTC. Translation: CATNGGQGDGGYTF.

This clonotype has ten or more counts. Here the CDR3 DNA reads TGTGCCAGCAGCCCCCTCCCCCGACAGGGAGATCCCCCCGCTGGGGCCAACGTCCTGACTTTC. Its protein product is CASSPLPRQGDPPAGANVLTF. This rearrangement joins TRBV9 to TRBJ2-6, with TRBD1 identical over 7 bases. Unmatched junction bases numbered 21, after V lost 4 bases and J lost 2 bases. Per the germline V gene, CDR1 is SGDLS and CDR2 is YYNGEE. This CDR3 has 21 amino acids.

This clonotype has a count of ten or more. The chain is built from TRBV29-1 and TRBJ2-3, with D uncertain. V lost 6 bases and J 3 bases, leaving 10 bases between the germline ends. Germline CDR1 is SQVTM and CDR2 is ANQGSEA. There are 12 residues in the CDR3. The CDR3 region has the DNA TGCAGCGTCCGGGCCGCGACAGATACGCAGTATTTT. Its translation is CSVRAATDTQYF.

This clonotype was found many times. The CDR3 protein is CASSSKREGTYEQYF. The CDR3 DNA is TGTGCCAGCAGTTCAAAGCGGGAGGGAACCTACGAGCAGTACTTC. The V gene is TRBV5-4, the J gene TRBJ2-7, with 10 nucleotides matching TRBD2. The J segment lost 2 bases and the V segment lost 5 bases, leaving 7 bases of the junction unmatched. Germline assignment: CDR1 SGHNT and CDR2 YYREEE (reference sequence). This CDR3 has 15 amino acids.

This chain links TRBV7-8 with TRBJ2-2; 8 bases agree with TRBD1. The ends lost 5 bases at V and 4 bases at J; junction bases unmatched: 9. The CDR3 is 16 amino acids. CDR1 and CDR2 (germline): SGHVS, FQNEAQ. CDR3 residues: CASSRTGDRSTGELFF. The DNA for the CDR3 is TGTGCCAGCAGCCGAACCGGGGACAGGAGCACCGGGGAGCTGTTTTTT. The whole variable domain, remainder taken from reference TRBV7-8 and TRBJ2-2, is GAGVSQSPRYKVAKRGQDVALRCDPISGHVSLFWYQQALGQGPEFLTYFQNEAQLDKSGLPSDRFFAERPEGSVSTLKIQRTQQEDSAVYLCASSRTGDRSTGELFFGEGSRLTVL.

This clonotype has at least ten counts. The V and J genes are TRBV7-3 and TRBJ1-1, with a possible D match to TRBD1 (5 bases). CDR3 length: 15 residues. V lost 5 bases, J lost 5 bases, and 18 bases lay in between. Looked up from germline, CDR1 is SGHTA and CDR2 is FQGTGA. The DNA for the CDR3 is TGTGCCAGCAGCATAGGGGACGGTGGGAGGACTGAAGCTTTCTTT. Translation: CASSIGDGGRTEAFF.

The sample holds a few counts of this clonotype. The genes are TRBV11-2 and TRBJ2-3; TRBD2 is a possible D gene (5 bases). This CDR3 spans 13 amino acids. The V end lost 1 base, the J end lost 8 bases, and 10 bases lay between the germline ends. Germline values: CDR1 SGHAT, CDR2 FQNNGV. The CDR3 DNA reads TGTGCCAGCAGCTTAGCCCCCCTAGCTACGCAGTATTTT. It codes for CASSLAPLATQYF.

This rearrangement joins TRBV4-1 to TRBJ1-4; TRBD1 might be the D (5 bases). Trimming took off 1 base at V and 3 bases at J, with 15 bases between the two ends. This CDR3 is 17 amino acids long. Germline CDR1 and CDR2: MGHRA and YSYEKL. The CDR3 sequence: CASSQVAQGRPNEKLFF. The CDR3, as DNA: TGCGCCAGCAGCCAAGTGGCGCAGGGTAGGCCTAATGAAAAACTGTTTTTT.

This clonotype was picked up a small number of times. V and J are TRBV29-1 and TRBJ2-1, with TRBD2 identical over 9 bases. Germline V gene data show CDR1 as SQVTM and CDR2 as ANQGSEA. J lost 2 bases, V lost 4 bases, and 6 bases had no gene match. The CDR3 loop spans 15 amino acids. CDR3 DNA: TGCAGCGTTGTGGACTTAGCGGGGGCCTACAATGAGCAGTTCTTC. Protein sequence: CSVVDLAGAYNEQFF.

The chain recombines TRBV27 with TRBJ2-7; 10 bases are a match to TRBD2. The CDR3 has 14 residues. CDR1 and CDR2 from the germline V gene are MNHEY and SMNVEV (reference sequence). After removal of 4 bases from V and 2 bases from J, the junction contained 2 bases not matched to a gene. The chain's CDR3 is CASSWTSGAYEQYF. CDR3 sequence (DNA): TGTGCCAGCAGTTGGACTAGCGGTGCCTACGAGCAGTACTTC.

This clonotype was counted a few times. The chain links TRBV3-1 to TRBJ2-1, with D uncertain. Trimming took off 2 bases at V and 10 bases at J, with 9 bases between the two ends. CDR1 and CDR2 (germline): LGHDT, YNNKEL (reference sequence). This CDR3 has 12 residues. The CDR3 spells CASSQTTDEQFF. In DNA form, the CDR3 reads TGTGCCAGCAGCCAAACGACGGACGAGCAGTTCTTC.

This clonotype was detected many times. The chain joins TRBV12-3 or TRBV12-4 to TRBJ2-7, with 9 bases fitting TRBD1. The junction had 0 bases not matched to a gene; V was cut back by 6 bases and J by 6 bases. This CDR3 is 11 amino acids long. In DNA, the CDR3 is TGTGCCAGCAGGACAGGGGGCGAGCAGTACTTC. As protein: CASRTGGEQYF.